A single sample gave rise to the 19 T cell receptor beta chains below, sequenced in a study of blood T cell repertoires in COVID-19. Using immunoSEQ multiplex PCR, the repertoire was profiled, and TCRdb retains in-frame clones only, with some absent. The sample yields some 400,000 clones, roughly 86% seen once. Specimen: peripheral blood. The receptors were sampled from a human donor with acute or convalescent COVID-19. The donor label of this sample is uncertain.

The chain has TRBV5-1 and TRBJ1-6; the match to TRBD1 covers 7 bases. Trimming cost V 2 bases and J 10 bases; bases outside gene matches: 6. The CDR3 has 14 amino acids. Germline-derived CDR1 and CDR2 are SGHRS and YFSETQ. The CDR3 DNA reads TGCGCCAGCAGCTTATCGACAGGGCGGTCACCCCTCCACTTT. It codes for CASSLSTGRSPLHF. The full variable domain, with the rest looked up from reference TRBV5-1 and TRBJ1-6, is KAGVTQTPRYLIKTRGQQVTLSCSPISGHRSVSWYQQTPGQGLQFLFEYFSETQRNKGNFPGRFSGRQFSNSRSEMNVSTLELGDSALYLCASSLSTGRSPLHFGNGTRLTVT.

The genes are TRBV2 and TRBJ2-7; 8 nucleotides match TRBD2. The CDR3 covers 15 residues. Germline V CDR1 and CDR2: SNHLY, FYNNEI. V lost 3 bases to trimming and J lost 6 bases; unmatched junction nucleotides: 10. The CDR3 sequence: CASSDPGGASREQYF. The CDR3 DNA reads TGTGCCAGCAGTGATCCGGGAGGGGCATCGCGCGAGCAGTACTTC.

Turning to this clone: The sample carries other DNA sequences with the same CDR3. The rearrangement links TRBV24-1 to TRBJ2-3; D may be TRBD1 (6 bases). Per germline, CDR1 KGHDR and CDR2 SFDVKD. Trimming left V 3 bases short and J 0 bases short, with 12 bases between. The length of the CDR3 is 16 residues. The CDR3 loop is CATSDLGGQSTDTQYF. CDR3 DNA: TGTGCCACCAGTGATCTAGGGGGACAAAGCACAGATACGCAGTATTTT.

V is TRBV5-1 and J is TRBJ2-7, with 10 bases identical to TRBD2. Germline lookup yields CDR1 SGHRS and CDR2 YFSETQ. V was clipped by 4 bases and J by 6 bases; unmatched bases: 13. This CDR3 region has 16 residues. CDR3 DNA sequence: TGCGCCAGCAGCAACACGAGTCTAGCGGGAGTACGCGAGCAGTACTTC. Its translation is CASSNTSLAGVREQYF.

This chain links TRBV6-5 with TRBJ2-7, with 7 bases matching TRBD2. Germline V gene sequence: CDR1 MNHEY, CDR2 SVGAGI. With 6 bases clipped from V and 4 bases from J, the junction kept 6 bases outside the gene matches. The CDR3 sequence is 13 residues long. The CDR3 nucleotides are TGTGCCAGCAGGTTGACTAGCTCATACGAGCAGTACTTC. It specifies CASRLTSSYEQYF.

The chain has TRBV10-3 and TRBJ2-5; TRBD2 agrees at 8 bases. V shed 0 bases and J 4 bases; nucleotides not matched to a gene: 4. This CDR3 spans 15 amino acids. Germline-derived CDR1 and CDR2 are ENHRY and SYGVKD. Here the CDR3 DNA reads TGTGCCATCAGTGAGTCGCTGGGACTAGGAGAGACCCAGTACTTC. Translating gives CAISESLGLGETQYF.

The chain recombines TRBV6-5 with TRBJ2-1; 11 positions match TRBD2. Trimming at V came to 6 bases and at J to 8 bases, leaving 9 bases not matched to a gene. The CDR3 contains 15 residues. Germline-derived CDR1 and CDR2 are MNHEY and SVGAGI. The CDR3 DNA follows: TGTGCCAGCAGCGTAACTAGCGGGAGTTGGGATGAGCAGTTCTTC. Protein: CASSVTSGSWDEQFF.

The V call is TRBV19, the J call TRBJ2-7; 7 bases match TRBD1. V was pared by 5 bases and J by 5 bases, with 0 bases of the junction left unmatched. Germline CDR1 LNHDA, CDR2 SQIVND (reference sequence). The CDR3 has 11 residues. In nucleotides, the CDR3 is TGTGCCAGTAGTGACAGGGACGAGCAGTACTTC. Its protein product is CASSDRDEQYF.

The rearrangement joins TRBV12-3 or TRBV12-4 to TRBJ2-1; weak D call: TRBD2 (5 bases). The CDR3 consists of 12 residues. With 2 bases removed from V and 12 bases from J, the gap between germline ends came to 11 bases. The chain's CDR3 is CASSLRLSVQFF. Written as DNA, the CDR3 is TGTGCCAGCAGTTTAAGACTATCGGTGCAGTTCTTC.

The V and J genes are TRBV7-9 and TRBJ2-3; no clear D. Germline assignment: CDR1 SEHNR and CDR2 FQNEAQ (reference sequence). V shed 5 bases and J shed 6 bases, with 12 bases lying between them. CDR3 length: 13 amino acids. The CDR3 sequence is CASSKEVRDTQYF. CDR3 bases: TGTGCCAGCAGCAAGGAAGTGAGGGATACGCAGTATTTT.

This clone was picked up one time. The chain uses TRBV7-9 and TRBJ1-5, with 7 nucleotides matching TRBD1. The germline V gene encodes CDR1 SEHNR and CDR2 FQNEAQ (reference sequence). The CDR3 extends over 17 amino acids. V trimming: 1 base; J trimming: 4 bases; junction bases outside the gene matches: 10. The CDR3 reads CASSLVGTDVRNQPQHF. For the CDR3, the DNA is TGTGCCAGCAGCTTAGTAGGGACAGACGTTAGGAATCAGCCCCAGCATTTT.

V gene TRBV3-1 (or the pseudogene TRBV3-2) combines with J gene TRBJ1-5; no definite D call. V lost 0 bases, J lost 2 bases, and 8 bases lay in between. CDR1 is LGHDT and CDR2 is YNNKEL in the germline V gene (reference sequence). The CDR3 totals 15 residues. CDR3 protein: CASSQDGLGNQPQHF. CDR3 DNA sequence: TGTGCCAGCAGCCAAGATGGCCTCGGCAATCAGCCCCAGCATTTT.

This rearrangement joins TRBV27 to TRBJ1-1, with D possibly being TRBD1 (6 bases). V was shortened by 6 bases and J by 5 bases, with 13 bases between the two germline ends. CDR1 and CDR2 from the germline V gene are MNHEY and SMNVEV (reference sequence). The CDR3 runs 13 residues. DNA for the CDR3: TGTGCCAGCAGGAAAACAGGGATGACTGAAGCTTTCTTT. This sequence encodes CASRKTGMTEAFF.

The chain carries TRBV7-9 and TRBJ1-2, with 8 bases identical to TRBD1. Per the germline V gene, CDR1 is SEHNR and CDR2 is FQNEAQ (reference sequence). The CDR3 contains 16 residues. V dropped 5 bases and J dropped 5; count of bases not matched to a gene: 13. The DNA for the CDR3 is TGTGCCAGCAGCACGTCGTTTGGGACAGGATCTTATGGCTACACCTTC. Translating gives CASSTSFGTGSYGYTF. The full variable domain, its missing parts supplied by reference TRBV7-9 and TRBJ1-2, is DTGVSQNPRHKITKRGQNVTFRCDPISEHNRLYWYRQTLGQGPEFLTYFQNEAQLEKSRLLSDRFSAERPKGSFSTLEIQRTEQGDSAMYLCASSTSFGTGSYGYTFGSGTRLTVV.

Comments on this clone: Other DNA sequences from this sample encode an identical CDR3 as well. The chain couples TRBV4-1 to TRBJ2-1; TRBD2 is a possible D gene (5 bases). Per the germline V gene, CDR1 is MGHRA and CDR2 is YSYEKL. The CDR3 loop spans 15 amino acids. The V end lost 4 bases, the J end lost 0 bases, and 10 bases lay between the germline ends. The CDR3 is CASSPSTDSYNEQFF. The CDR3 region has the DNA TGCGCCAGCAGCCCTAGCACCGACTCCTACAATGAGCAGTTCTTC.

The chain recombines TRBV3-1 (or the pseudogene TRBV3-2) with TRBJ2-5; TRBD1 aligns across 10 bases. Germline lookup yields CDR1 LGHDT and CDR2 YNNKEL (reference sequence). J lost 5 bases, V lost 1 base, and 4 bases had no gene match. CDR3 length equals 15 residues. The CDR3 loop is CASSQGQGAFETQYF. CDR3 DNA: TGTGCCAGCAGCCAAGGACAGGGGGCTTTTGAGACCCAGTACTTC.

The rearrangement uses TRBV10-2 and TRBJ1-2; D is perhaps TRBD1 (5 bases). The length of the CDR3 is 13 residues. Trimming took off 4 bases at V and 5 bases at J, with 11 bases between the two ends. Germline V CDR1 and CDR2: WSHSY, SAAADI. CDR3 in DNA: TGCGCCAGCAGTGGTGGGGGGGGGTATGGCTACACCTTC. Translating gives CASSGGGGYGYTF.

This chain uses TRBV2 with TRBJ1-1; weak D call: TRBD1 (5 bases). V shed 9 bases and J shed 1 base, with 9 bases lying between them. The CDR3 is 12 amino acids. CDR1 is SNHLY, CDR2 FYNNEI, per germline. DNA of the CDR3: TGTGCCAGTACTACAGGGAACACTGAAGCTTTCTTT. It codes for CASTTGNTEAFF.

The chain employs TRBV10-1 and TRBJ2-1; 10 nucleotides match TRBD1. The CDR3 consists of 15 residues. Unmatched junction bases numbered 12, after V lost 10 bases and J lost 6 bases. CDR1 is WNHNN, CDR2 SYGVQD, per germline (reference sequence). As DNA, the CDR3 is TGCGCCACCAATCCGAGACAGGGGGCGATCAATGAGCAGTTCTTC. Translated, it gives CATNPRQGAINEQFF.